The following is a T cell receptor (beta chain) sequence with its context. For Graves' hyperthyroidism to be stable, ophthalmopathy could not progress within 18 months. Diagnosis of hyperthyroidism was new in patients aged 18 to 65, and its duration was under 2 months. From RNA transcripts, TCR beta CDR3 regions were amplified. With the HTBI primer set, the TCR CDR3 went through a first round of RT-PCR. TCRdb reprocessed the multiplex PCR reads with MiXCR, giving one entry per CDR3 protein. The sample carries about 560,000 distinct CDR3 sequences, approximately 15% recorded once. The data were obtained in a study of T cells in Graves' hyperthyroidism and ophthalmopathy. Specimen: blood. This receptor was taken from a young woman with Graves' hyperthyroidism.

In DNA form, the CDR3 reads TGTGCCTGGGATATAGCGGGAGGTCCCGGGGAGCTGTTTTTT. It is translated as CAWDIAGGPGELFF. The V gene is TRBV30, the J gene TRBJ2-2; 10 nucleotides match TRBD2. Per germline, CDR1 GTSNPN and CDR2 SVGIG (reference sequence). The CDR3 is made up of 14 amino acids. V shed 5 bases and J 6 bases; nucleotides not matched to a gene: 6.